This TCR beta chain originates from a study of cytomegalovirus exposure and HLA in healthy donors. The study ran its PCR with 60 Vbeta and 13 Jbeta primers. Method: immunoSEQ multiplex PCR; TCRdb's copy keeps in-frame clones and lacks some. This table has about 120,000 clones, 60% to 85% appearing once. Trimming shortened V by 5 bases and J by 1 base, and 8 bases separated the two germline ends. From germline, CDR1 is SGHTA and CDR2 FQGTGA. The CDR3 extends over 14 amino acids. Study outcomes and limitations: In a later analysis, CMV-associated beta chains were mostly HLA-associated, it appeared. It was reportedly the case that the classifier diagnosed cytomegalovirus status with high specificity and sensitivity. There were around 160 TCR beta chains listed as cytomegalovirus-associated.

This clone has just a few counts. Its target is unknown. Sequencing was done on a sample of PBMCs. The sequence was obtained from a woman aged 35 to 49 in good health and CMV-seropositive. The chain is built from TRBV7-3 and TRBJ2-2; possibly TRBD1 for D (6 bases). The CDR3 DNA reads TGTGCCAGCAGCCAGACAGGGAACACCGGGGAGCTGTTTTTT. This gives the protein CASSQTGNTGELFF.